These T cell receptor beta chains were read from a single sample in a study of graft-versus-host responses after intestinal transplantation. Sequencing used immunoSEQ multiplex PCR; TCRdb keeps in-frame clones, though not all of them. The sample records around 90,000 clones, just under 95% being singletons. Their target antigens are unknown. The specimen was unstimulated CD8+ T cells sorted from spleen or lymph node cells, collected before transplant. These receptor sequences come from a human donor who was the organ donor for an intestinal transplant. CDR3s include the opening cysteine and the closing phenylalanine or tryptophan. The order of the fields is V gene, clone size, D gene, J gene, CDR3 protein, CDR3 DNA. The D gene is left open where the match is weak. The size of a clone is reported for some rows only, either as once, few or many, or as a class for expanded clones.

V: TRBV13; size: NA; D: NA; J: TRBJ2-7; CDR3: CASSTRRVQNEQYF; DNA: TGTGCCAGCAGCACCCGCAGGGTTCAGAACGAGCAGTACTTC
V: TRBV12-5; size: NA; D: TRBD1; J: TRBJ2-7; CDR3: CASGLTGGFYEQYF; DNA: TGTGCTAGTGGTCTAACAGGGGGCTTTTACGAGCAGTACTTC
V: TRBV19; size: NA; D: TRBD1; J: TRBJ1-1; CDR3: CASSIRGGQTEAFF; DNA: TGTGCCAGTAGTATAAGAGGGGGCCAAACTGAAGCTTTCTTT
V: TRBV27; size: NA; D: NA; J: TRBJ1-5; CDR3: CASRQGLGGNQPQHF; DNA: TGTGCCAGCCGTCAGGGCCTCGGAGGCAATCAGCCCCAGCATTTT
V: TRBV28; size: NA; D: NA; J: TRBJ1-3; CDR3: CASSLSHPISGNTIYF; DNA: TGTGCCAGCAGTTTAAGCCACCCGATCTCTGGAAACACCATATATTTT
V: TRBV13; size: NA; D: NA; J: TRBJ2-7; CDR3: CASSLGSDEQYF; DNA: TGTGCCAGCAGCTTAGGGTCCGACGAGCAGTACTTC
V: TRBV28; size: NA; D: TRBD1; J: TRBJ2-3; CDR3: CASSYTDRETDTQYF; DNA: TGTGCCAGCAGTTATACGGACAGGGAAACAGATACGCAGTATTTT
V: TRBV19; size: NA; D: NA; J: TRBJ2-2; CDR3: CAHRGGGASVDTGELFF; DNA: TGTGCCCATAGAGGGGGAGGGGCTAGCGTCGACACCGGGGAGCTGTTTTTT
V: TRBV28; size: NA; D: NA; J: TRBJ2-7; CDR3: CASRSKPGYTYEQYF; DNA: TGTGCCAGCAGGTCGAAACCAGGGTACACCTACGAGCAGTACTTC
V: TRBV7-9; size: NA; D: TRBD2; J: TRBJ2-7; CDR3: CASSFPSGGAGEQYF; DNA: TGTGCCAGCAGCTTCCCTAGCGGGGGGGCGGGCGAGCAGTACTTC
V: TRBV28; size: NA; D: NA; J: TRBJ1-5; CDR3: CASSLSGNQPQHF; DNA: TGTGCCAGCAGTTTATCGGGCAATCAGCCCCAGCATTTT
V: TRBV14; size: NA; D: NA; J: TRBJ1-3; CDR3: CASSPYLPSSGNTIYF; DNA: TGTGCCAGCAGCCCTTACCTCCCCAGCTCTGGAAACACCATATATTTT
V: TRBV30; size: NA; D: NA; J: TRBJ1-2; CDR3: CAWMVQGSQTF; DNA: TGTGCCTGGATGGTGCAGGGAAGCCAAACCTTC
V: TRBV5-4; size: NA; D: TRBD2; J: TRBJ2-5; CDR3: CASGYGTSGLLAQYF; DNA: TGTGCCAGCGGCTATGGGACTAGCGGACTTTTGGCCCAGTACTTC
V: TRBV28; size: NA; D: TRBD1; J: TRBJ2-5; CDR3: CASSSHDRALQETQYF; DNA: TGTGCCAGCAGTTCCCACGACAGGGCCCTCCAAGAGACCCAGTACTTC
V: TRBV5-1; size: once; D: NA; J: TRBJ2-3; CDR3: CASSLVGVTDTQYF; DNA: TGCGCCAGCAGCTTGGTAGGGGTTACAGATACGCAGTATTTT
V: TRBV9; size: NA; D: NA; J: TRBJ1-1; CDR3: CASSVAEGFNTEAFF; DNA: TGTGCCAGCAGCGTAGCCGAGGGATTCAACACTGAAGCTTTCTTT
V: TRBV27; size: NA; D: NA; J: TRBJ2-2; CDR3: CASSPQEDDTGELFF; DNA: TGTGCCAGCAGTCCCCAGGAGGATGACACCGGGGAGCTGTTTTTT
V: TRBV30; size: NA; D: TRBD2; J: TRBJ2-2; CDR3: CAWTGAGGPHGELFF; DNA: TGTGCCTGGACTGGGGCGGGGGGGCCGCACGGGGAGCTGTTTTTT
V: TRBV30; size: few; D: TRBD2; J: TRBJ2-3; CDR3: CAGQTGTSGSTDTQYF; DNA: TGTGCCGGACAAACCGGGACTAGCGGTAGCACAGATACGCAGTATTTT
V: TRBV28; size: NA; D: TRBD1; J: TRBJ2-3; CDR3: CASNVQGAFGTDTQYF; DNA: TGTGCCAGCAACGTACAGGGGGCGTTCGGGACAGATACGCAGTATTTT
V: TRBV29-1; size: few; D: NA; J: TRBJ1-2; CDR3: CSVEDRLKISRGYTF; DNA: TGCAGCGTTGAAGATCGGCTCAAGATCAGCAGGGGCTACACCTTC
V: TRBV11-2; size: NA; D: TRBD2; J: TRBJ2-1; CDR3: CASSFGWEGLANEQFF; DNA: TGTGCCAGCAGCTTTGGGTGGGAGGGCCTTGCTAATGAGCAGTTCTTC
V: TRBV2; size: NA; D: NA; J: TRBJ1-1; CDR3: CASSEEIRQGLTEAFF; DNA: TGTGCCAGCAGTGAAGAGATTCGGCAGGGGCTCACTGAAGCTTTCTTT
V: TRBV2; size: NA; D: TRBD1; J: TRBJ2-7; CDR3: CASLPGQGKSGYEQYF; DNA: TGTGCCAGCCTGCCGGGACAGGGAAAGTCGGGCTACGAGCAGTACTTC
V: TRBV4-1; size: NA; D: NA; J: TRBJ2-7; CDR3: CASSQDLGPREQYF; DNA: TGCGCCAGCAGCCAAGATTTGGGGCCTCGGGAGCAGTACTTC
V: TRBV6-1; size: NA; D: NA; J: TRBJ1-5; CDR3: CATADRTVEPQHF; DNA: TGTGCCACCGCCGACAGGACCGTTGAGCCCCAGCATTTT
V: TRBV13; size: NA; D: TRBD2; J: TRBJ2-7; CDR3: CASSFSGGTYEQYF; DNA: TGTGCCAGCAGCTTTAGCGGGGGTACTTACGAGCAGTACTTC
V: TRBV7-8; size: NA; D: TRBD2; J: TRBJ2-7; CDR3: CASSLCGSCPDEQYF; DNA: TGTGCCAGCAGCTTATGCGGGAGCTGTCCCGACGAGCAGTACTTC
V: TRBV4-1; size: few; D: TRBD2; J: TRBJ2-7; CDR3: CASSHGLAGSYEQYF; DNA: TGCGCCAGCAGCCATGGACTAGCGGGCTCCTACGAGCAGTACTTC
V: TRBV18; size: NA; D: TRBD1; J: TRBJ1-2; CDR3: CASSPRPSLGQGSQRLGPTYGYTF; DNA: TGTGCCAGCTCACCAAGGCCAAGTTTGGGACAGGGGAGCCAAAGGTTGGGTCCCACTTATGGCTACACCTTC
V: TRBV7-3; size: NA; D: NA; J: TRBJ1-1; CDR3: CASSEHDGAEAFF; DNA: TGTGCCAGCAGCGAGCACGACGGGGCTGAAGCTTTCTTT
V: TRBV19; size: NA; D: TRBD1; J: TRBJ2-5; CDR3: CASSIGTGGIDMKTQYF; DNA: TGTGCCAGTAGTATCGGAACAGGGGGTATTGATATGAAGACCCAGTACTTC
V: TRBV12-5; size: NA; D: TRBD2; J: TRBJ2-2; CDR3: CASGLAPMGGMNTGELFF; DNA: TGTGCTAGTGGTTTGGCACCTATGGGAGGGATGAACACCGGGGAGCTGTTTTTT
V: TRBV18; size: NA; D: NA; J: TRBJ2-1; CDR3: CASSPRWPEQFF; DNA: TGTGCCAGCTCCCCACGGTGGCCTGAGCAGTTCTTC
V: TRBV7-7; size: NA; D: NA; J: TRBJ2-7; CDR3: CASTTIISGLMYHEQYF; DNA: TGTGCCAGCACCACAATAATTTCAGGGTTAATGTATCACGAGCAGTACTTC
V: TRBV27; size: NA; D: NA; J: TRBJ2-7; CDR3: CASSPLSSGYEQYF; DNA: TGTGCCAGCAGTCCTCTGAGCTCCGGCTACGAGCAGTACTTC
V: TRBV13; size: NA; D: NA; J: TRBJ2-7; CDR3: CASSPGSAYEQYF; DNA: TGTGCCAGCAGCCCCGGGAGTGCCTACGAGCAGTACTTC
V: TRBV11-2; size: NA; D: TRBD2; J: TRBJ2-7; CDR3: CASSLYRAGIYEQYF; DNA: TGTGCCAGCAGCCTTTATCGAGCGGGGATTTACGAGCAGTACTTC
V: TRBV2; size: NA; D: NA; J: TRBJ2-3; CDR3: CASSAPSDGTDTQYF; DNA: TGTGCCAGCAGCGCACCTAGCGACGGCACAGATACGCAGTATTTT
V: TRBV4-1; size: NA; D: TRBD1; J: TRBJ2-7; CDR3: CASSHITGGGYEQYF; DNA: TGCGCCAGCAGCCATATAACAGGGGGCGGCTACGAGCAGTACTTC
V: TRBV5-6; size: NA; D: TRBD1; J: TRBJ1-1; CDR3: CASSLSGTGDFDTEAFF; DNA: TGTGCCAGCAGCTTGTCCGGGACAGGGGATTTCGACACTGAAGCTTTCTTT
V: TRBV13; size: NA; D: TRBD1; J: TRBJ1-2; CDR3: CASSLLGQGEIGYTF; DNA: TGTGCCAGCAGCCTTCTCGGACAGGGGGAAATCGGCTACACCTTC
V: TRBV27; size: NA; D: NA; J: TRBJ2-7; CDR3: CASRKNSGSNEQYF; DNA: TGTGCCAGCAGAAAAAATAGCGGATCCAACGAGCAGTACTTC
V: TRBV4-1; size: NA; D: TRBD2; J: TRBJ2-3; CDR3: CASSQEGLLLAGVTDTQYF; DNA: TGCGCCAGCAGCCAAGAGGGCCTACTACTAGCGGGGGTCACAGATACGCAGTATTTT
V: TRBV18; size: once; D: TRBD2; J: TRBJ2-3; CDR3: CASSLGTSPFGDTQYF; DNA: TGTGCCAGCTCCCTCGGGACTAGCCCATTCGGCGATACGCAGTATTTT
V: TRBV5-6; size: NA; D: NA; J: TRBJ2-7; CDR3: CASSSGNSYEQYF; DNA: TGTGCCAGCAGCTCAGGGAATTCCTACGAGCAGTACTTC
V: TRBV10-3; size: NA; D: NA; J: TRBJ2-5; CDR3: CAISLDSGQETQYF; DNA: TGTGCCATCAGCCTTGACAGCGGGCAAGAGACCCAGTACTTC
V: TRBV5-1; size: NA; D: NA; J: TRBJ2-3; CDR3: CASRTNFGPYYTDTQYF; DNA: TGCGCCAGCCGCACCAATTTTGGCCCCTACTACACAGATACGCAGTATTTT
V: TRBV9; size: NA; D: NA; J: TRBJ2-2; CDR3: CASSVDSTSELFF; DNA: TGTGCCAGCAGCGTAGACAGTACCTCTGAGCTGTTTTTT
V: TRBV11-2; size: NA; D: TRBD1; J: TRBJ2-7; CDR3: CASSLGQGAYEQYF; DNA: TGTGCCAGCAGCTTAGGACAGGGTGCCTACGAGCAGTACTTC
V: TRBV7-9; size: NA; D: NA; J: TRBJ1-1; CDR3: CASSPPRGGGNTEAFF; DNA: TGTGCCAGCAGCCCCCCCCGAGGGGGGGGGAACACTGAAGCTTTCTTT
V: TRBV15; size: once; D: TRBD1; J: TRBJ1-3; CDR3: CATSRDLYDRVISGNTIYF; DNA: TGTGCCACCAGCAGAGATCTATACGACAGGGTGATATCTGGAAACACCATATATTTT
V: TRBV18; size: NA; D: TRBD2; J: TRBJ2-1; CDR3: CASSPKDYLGLANWNEQFF; DNA: TGTGCCAGCTCACCAAAAGACTATTTGGGACTAGCTAATTGGAATGAGCAGTTCTTC
V: TRBV5-1; size: NA; D: NA; J: TRBJ1-2; CDR3: CASLGRGGGYTF; DNA: TGCGCCAGCTTGGGACGAGGGGGAGGCTACACCTTC
V: TRBV28; size: NA; D: NA; J: TRBJ1-2; CDR3: CAGGQKNYGYTF; DNA: TGTGCCGGGGGACAAAAGAACTATGGCTACACCTTC
V: TRBV7-8; size: few; D: TRBD2; J: TRBJ2-7; CDR3: CASSLGGLATSSYEQYF; DNA: TGTGCCAGCAGCTTAGGAGGACTAGCGACTAGCTCCTACGAGCAGTACTTC
V: TRBV29-1; size: NA; D: NA; J: TRBJ1-2; CDR3: CSVEGRWGYTF; DNA: TGCAGCGTTGAAGGCCGGTGGGGCTACACCTTC
V: TRBV6-1; size: NA; D: NA; J: TRBJ1-4; CDR3: CASSEAGRGNEKLFF; DNA: TGTGCCAGCAGTGAAGCCGGAAGGGGTAATGAAAAACTGTTTTTT